The 11 T cell receptor beta chains below come from one sample, sequenced in a study of T cell responses to AZD1222 COVID-19 vaccine. Clones were sequenced by immunoSEQ multiplex PCR, and TCRdb holds only the in-frame ones, with some missing. Of 150,000 to 190,000 clones listed, about nine tenths were seen once; the top ten hold 1.5% to 2%. The sequences come from peripheral blood, collected on day 0 of AZD1222 vaccination. The source is an adult in good health.

This clone occurred a few times. CDR3: CASSVGWKSSYNSPLHF. CDR3 DNA: TGTGCCAGCAGCGTAGGGTGGAAAAGCTCCTATAATTCACCCCTCCACTTT. The V and J genes are TRBV9 and TRBJ1-6; D is uncertain. V lost 0 bases, J lost 0 bases, and 10 bases lay in between. The CDR3 totals 17 residues. Per the germline V gene, CDR1 is SGDLS and CDR2 is YYNGEE.

V and J are TRBV27 and TRBJ1-5; TRBD1 is a possible D gene (6 bases). Trimming pared 5 bases from V and 3 bases from J, leaving 17 bases between. Germline V gives CDR1 MNHEY, CDR2 SMNVEV (reference sequence). CDR3 size: 16 residues. This chain's CDR3 is CASSPRGRGPNQPQHF. CDR3 DNA: TGTGCCAGCAGTCCCCGGGGCCGGGGGCCCAATCAGCCCCAGCATTTT.

The rearrangement joins TRBV7-2 to TRBJ2-3; TRBD1 matches at 9 bases. V lost 5 bases, J lost 0 bases, and 3 bases stayed unmatched. The germline V gene encodes CDR1 SGHTA and CDR2 FQGNSA. This CDR3 is built from 15 residues. The CDR3 is CASSPGQGSTDTQYF. DNA of the CDR3: TGTGCCAGCAGCCCAGGACAGGGGAGCACAGATACGCAGTATTTT.

The chain combines TRBV27 with TRBJ2-2; no clear D. CDR3 length equals 14 residues. Trimming took off 9 bases at V and 0 bases at J, with 11 bases between the two ends. The germline CDR1 and CDR2 sequences are MNHEY and SMNVEV (reference sequence). CDR3 loop: CASTEEANTGELFF. The DNA of the CDR3 is TGTGCCAGTACCGAAGAGGCGAACACCGGGGAGCTGTTTTTT.

V gene TRBV7-3 combines with J gene TRBJ2-6, with 8 bases aligning to TRBD1. CDR3 size: 18 residues. The germline V gene encodes CDR1 SGHTA and CDR2 FQGTGA. The V and J ends lost 1 base and 0 bases, in that order; junction bases with no gene match: 5. The CDR3 DNA reads TGTGCCAGCAGCTTAAGGGGACAGGCTTACTCTGGGGCCAACGTCCTGACTTTC. This translates into CASSLRGQAYSGANVLTF.

The chain carries TRBV4-3 and TRBJ2-7; D gene uncertain. CDR3 size: 14 residues. Germline values: CDR1 LGHNA, CDR2 YSLEER. Deletions cut 0 bases from V and 0 bases from J, with 6 bases between. Written as DNA, the CDR3 is TGCGCCAGCAGCCAAGATCGCAGCTCCTACGAGCAGTACTTC. It is translated as CASSQDRSSYEQYF.

This rearrangement joins TRBV2 to TRBJ1-1; 8 bases agree with TRBD1. Germline V lookup: CDR1 SNHLY, CDR2 FYNNEI. V dropped 8 bases and J dropped 8; count of bases not matched to a gene: 13. The CDR3 length is 14 residues. The CDR3 is CASPVGRGQEEAFF. CDR3 DNA: TGTGCCAGCCCGGTGGGCAGGGGGCAGGAGGAAGCTTTCTTT.

The CDR3 reads CASSYLASTSYGYTF. In DNA form, the CDR3 reads TGTGCCAGCAGTTACCTTGCCAGCACTTCCTATGGCTACACCTTC. This chain connects TRBV6-5 to TRBJ1-2; D gene uncertain. Trimming stripped 2 bases from V and 4 bases from J, with 14 bases between. The CDR3 has 15 residues. CDR1 is MNHEY and CDR2 is SVGAGI in the germline V gene.

This sequence joins TRBV7-8 and TRBJ2-4; D might be TRBD2 (6 bases). CDR3 length: 17 amino acids. Trimming left V 1 base short and J 1 base short, with 14 bases between. Per germline, CDR1 SGHVS and CDR2 FQNEAQ. CDR3 DNA: TGTGCCAGCAGCTTAGTGGGCGGGACGTGGGCCAAAAACATTCAGTACTTC. Protein sequence: CASSLVGGTWAKNIQYF.

Remarks on this clone: The junction shows a germline mismatch at one end, possibly a read error. This sequence joins TRBV28 and TRBJ2-7, with 7 bases fitting TRBD2. The germline V gene has CDR1 MDHEN and CDR2 SYDVKM. The CDR3 is made up of 14 amino acids. The CDR3 is CASGLGGISYEQYF. CDR3 in DNA: TGTGCCAGCGGTTTGGGGGGGATCTCCTACGAGCAGTACTTC.

This rearrangement joins TRBV19 to TRBJ1-2; 7 positions agree with TRBD1. Germline V gene data show CDR1 as LNHDA and CDR2 as SQIVND (reference sequence). The CDR3 is 13 amino acids. Unmatched junction bases numbered 8, after V lost 5 bases and J lost 8 bases. CDR3 sequence: CASSPDRVGGYTF. The DNA of the CDR3 is TGTGCCAGTAGTCCCGACAGGGTCGGAGGCTACACCTTC.